This TCR beta chain is drawn from a study of CD8 T cells in acute hepatitis C reinfection (dated by TCRdb to the early 2020s). Describing the broader study: This study examined the TCRbeta repertoire of CD8+ T cells that recognize the HCV NS3-1073 epitope, both during acute infection and after viral clearance. Several spontaneous resolvers provided paired acute and follow-up samples. What the study reported, not specific to this receptor: All groups showed preferential use of the TRBV04 and TRBV06 gene families, a pattern that overrepresentation in the naive pool did not explain. Chronically infected subjects had no follow-up repertoires because NS3-1073 specific cells were too rare to sort. High diversity was observed in NS3-1073 specific repertoires, and no significant differences in diversity were found between acute resolver, follow-up resolver and acute chronic samples. Regardless of outcome, more than ten public clonotypes were found, and one public clonotype used V04-02/J02-02. It was rare for CDR3 sequences to be shared with other epitopes, and exact matching may have been limited by differing sequencing approaches. Because bulk sequencing covered only the TCRbeta chain, the alphabeta pairing of the public clonotypes could not be determined.

Genomic DNA was extracted from FACS-sorted cells, and TCRbeta chain sequencing was performed through the commercial immunoSEQ service. The authors processed their data as follows. ImmunoSEQ Analyzer software v3.0 and R v3.5.1 were the tools used to analyze the repertoire data. Only productive rearrangements were analyzed, because sequences with stop codons or out-of-frame rearrangements were removed. The sequencing provider supplied the metrics for Simpson diversity, Shannon entropy, CDR3 length and nucleotide addition. Clonotypes were categorized by frequency as dominant, sub-dominant, low or lowest abundance, and clonotypes below 0.1% were excluded from most analyses. A CDR3 amino acid clonotype was called public when found in at least two subjects at a cumulative frequency of at least 0.5%. TCRdb obtained this table from immuneACCESS and retained in-frame rearrangements with V and J assigned. These tables miss some clones; where compared with another copy, unresolved V genes account for less than half of the shortfall, and the remainder is unexplained. The V and J calls and clone size come from that table; D and trimming were worked out from the DNA. Present in this sample are tens of thousands of clones, 75% to 90% of which were seen just once. The top ten clones comprise around 9.9% of the sample.

The CDR3 starts with the cysteine, ends with the phenylalanine, and has 13 residues. The kept DNA is CDR3 alone, 39 bases in frame from the first base. Relative to germline, V is 8 bases shorter and J is 8 bases shorter, with 15 bases between their ends. The germline V gene sets CDR1 to MNHNS and CDR2 to SASEGT. The meaning of the sample's time point label: naive CD8 control sorted from an acute-time-point sample. Enrolled in the Montreal Hepatitis C Cohort (HEPCO) in Canada, the donors were people who inject drugs, and these donors were followed every 3 months. Acute primary HCV infection was defined by a positive HCV RNA or antibody test following a negative test within the previous 24 weeks. Cells were surface stained with CD3, CD8 and CD45RO antibodies, and an aqua fixable dye was used to exclude dead cells. Among the cohort members were several spontaneous resolvers, with spontaneous resolution defined as HCV RNA clearance within 24 weeks. From thawed, previously cryostored peripheral blood mononuclear cells, CD8+ T cells were purified through negative selection performed by means of the MACS CD8+ T cell Isolation Kit. Sorting of the cells was done on a BD FACSAria II cell sorter.

About this clone itself: Its antigen is currently not known. No per-base quality is available; no much larger clone lies one base away.

Here the chain combines TRBV6-1 and TRBJ1-4, with the identity of the D gene unclear. The clonotype was recovered from a woman between 18 and 30 years old who spontaneously cleared hepatitis C infection. The sequenced sample was naive CD8+ T cells from PBMCs. The meaning of the sample's cell subset or site label: sorted total naive CD45RO-negative CD8+ T cells. CDR3 region: CASFSGLGEKLFF. The nucleotide sequence is given as TGTGCCAGCTTCTCGGGCCTGGGAGAAAAACTGTTTTTT.